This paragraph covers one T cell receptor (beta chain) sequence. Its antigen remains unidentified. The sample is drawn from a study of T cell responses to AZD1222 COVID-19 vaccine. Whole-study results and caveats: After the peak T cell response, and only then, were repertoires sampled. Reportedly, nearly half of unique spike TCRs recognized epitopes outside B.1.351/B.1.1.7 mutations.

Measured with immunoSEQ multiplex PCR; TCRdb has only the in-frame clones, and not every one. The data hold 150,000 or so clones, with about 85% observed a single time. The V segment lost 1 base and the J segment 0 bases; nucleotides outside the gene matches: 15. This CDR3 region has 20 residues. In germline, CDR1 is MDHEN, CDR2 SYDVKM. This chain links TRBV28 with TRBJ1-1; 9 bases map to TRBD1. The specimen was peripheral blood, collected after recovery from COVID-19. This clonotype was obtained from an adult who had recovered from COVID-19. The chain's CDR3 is CASSLYEPSAQGALNTEAFF. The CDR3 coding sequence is TGTGCCAGCAGTTTATATGAACCTTCGGCACAGGGGGCTTTGAACACTGAAGCTTTCTTT.